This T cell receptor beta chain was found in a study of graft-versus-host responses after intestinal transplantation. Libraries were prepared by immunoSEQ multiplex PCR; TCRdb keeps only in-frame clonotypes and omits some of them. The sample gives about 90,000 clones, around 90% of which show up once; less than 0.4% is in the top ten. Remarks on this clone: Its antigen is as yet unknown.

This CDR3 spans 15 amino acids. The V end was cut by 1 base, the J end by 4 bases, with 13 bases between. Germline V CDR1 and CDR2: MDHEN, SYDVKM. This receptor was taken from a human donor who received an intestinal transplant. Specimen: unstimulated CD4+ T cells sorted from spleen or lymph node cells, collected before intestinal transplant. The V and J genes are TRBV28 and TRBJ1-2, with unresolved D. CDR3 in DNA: TGTGCCAGCAGTTTATCTTCACAAGGGTTCTATGGCTACACCTTC. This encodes CASSLSSQGFYGYTF.